The 28 T cell receptor beta chains presented below share a single source sample, sequenced in a study of T cells in Graves' hyperthyroidism and ophthalmopathy. The CDR3 regions of TCR beta were amplified from RNA transcripts. The study used the HTBI primer set for a first-round RT-PCR of the TCR CDR3. TCRdb reanalysed the multiplex PCR reads using MiXCR and keeps one entry per CDR3 protein. Of 300,000 to 400,000 distinct CDR3 sequences in the sample, approximately 15% were seen once. What was sequenced was blood. These receptors were obtained from a woman younger than 45 with Graves' ophthalmopathy.

This clonotype was seen repeatedly, ten times or more. The rearrangement uses TRBV5-6 and TRBJ2-3, with 11 bases matching TRBD2. V lost 5 bases, J lost 1 base, and 15 bases stayed unmatched. This CDR3 has 19 residues. CDR1 SGHDT and CDR2 YYEEEE come from the germline V gene. The CDR3 coding sequence is TGTGCCAGCAGTCGACTAGCGGGGCCGGGATCGTATCGCACAGATACGCAGTATTTT. This gives the protein CASSRLAGPGSYRTDTQYF.

In its sample, this clonotype was seen many times. The gene calls are TRBV5-6 and TRBJ2-1; possible D gene TRBD1, 5 bases. There are 15 residues in the CDR3. Germline lookup yields CDR1 SGHDT and CDR2 YYEEEE. V was trimmed by 6 bases and J by 6 bases, leaving 19 bases between them. The CDR3 coding sequence is TGTGCCAGCATTCCAGGGCCGTCCCCTCTCAATGAGCAGTTCTTC. Translated: CASIPGPSPLNEQFF.

The chain uses TRBV28 and TRBJ2-4; TRBD2 aligns across 13 bases. Germline CDR1 reads MDHEN; CDR2 reads SYDVKM. There are 19 residues in the CDR3. The ends lost 6 bases at V and 8 bases at J; junction bases unmatched: 19. This chain's CDR3 is CASSQTLTGLAGDKDIQYF. The DNA for the CDR3 is TGTGCCAGCAGCCAAACCCTGACCGGACTAGCGGGGGACAAGGACATTCAGTACTTC.

J is TRBJ1-2 and V is TRBV29-1; D gene unclear. This CDR3 is built from 10 residues. V was shortened by 5 bases and J by 6 bases, with 7 bases between the two germline ends. The germline V gene encodes CDR1 SQVTM and CDR2 ANQGSEA. CDR3 residues: CSVREDGYTF. The CDR3 DNA follows: TGCAGCGTTCGGGAAGATGGCTACACCTTC.

This clonotype occurred many times. This chain connects TRBV12-3 or TRBV12-4 to TRBJ1-1; a weak D match, TRBD1 (6 bases). The CDR3 contains 13 residues. Trimming took off 8 bases at V and 3 bases at J, with 13 bases between the two ends. The CDR3 sequence is CASGGTPYTEAFF. The CDR3 nucleotides read TGTGCCAGCGGCGGGACACCTTACACTGAAGCTTTCTTT.

This clonotype appeared a few times. The CDR3 region has the DNA TGCAGTGCTTTAGGGGGGCGTAGCACAGATACGCAGTATTTT. Translation gives CSALGGRSTDTQYF. The V and J genes are TRBV20-1 and TRBJ2-3, with D possibly called TRBD1 or TRBD2 (6 bases each). This CDR3 region has 14 residues. V was cut by 5 bases and J by 0 bases, with 12 bases left in between. The germline CDR1 and CDR2 sequences are DFQATT and SNEGSKA (reference sequence).

This clonotype occurred a few times. Written as DNA, the CDR3 is TGTGCCAACAGGACAGGGAACGGGGAGCTGTTTTTT. Translated: CANRTGNGELFF. The chain combines TRBV7-3 with TRBJ2-2, with TRBD1 matching over 8 bases. The trim removed 10 bases at V and 7 bases at J, leaving 5 bases unmatched. Germline values: CDR1 SGHTA, CDR2 FQGTGA. This CDR3 has 12 amino acids.

This clonotype was found many times. The V call is TRBV20-1, the J call TRBJ1-6, with TRBD1 identical over 9 bases. V trimming: 3 bases; J trimming: 8 bases; junction bases outside the gene matches: 14. The germline V gene encodes CDR1 DFQATT and CDR2 SNEGSKA (reference sequence). The CDR3 sequence is 17 residues long. This CDR3 is CSASSTGTGSGDSPLHF. Here the CDR3 DNA reads TGCAGTGCTAGTTCTACCGGGACAGGGAGTGGGGATTCACCCCTCCACTTT.

This rearrangement joins TRBV20-1 to TRBJ2-1; 7 positions match TRBD1. This CDR3 has 14 residues. V lost 6 bases to trimming and J lost 2 bases; unmatched junction nucleotides: 7. Looked up from germline, CDR1 is DFQATT and CDR2 is SNEGSKA (reference sequence). CDR3 loop: CSAPDRVTYNEQFF. The CDR3, as DNA: TGCAGTGCCCCCGACAGGGTGACCTACAATGAGCAGTTCTTC.

This clonotype appeared many times. The J gene is TRBJ2-7, the V gene TRBV6-1; possibly TRBD1 or TRBD2 for D (5 bases each). Trimming took off 6 bases at V and 0 bases at J, with 18 bases between the two ends. This CDR3 is built from 16 residues. The germline gives CDR1 MNHNS, CDR2 SASEGT. The CDR3 nucleotides read TGTGCCAGCAGGGCAGGTGGGGGATCTAGCTCCTACGAGCAGTACTTC. Its protein is CASRAGGGSSSYEQYF.

This clonotype was observed many times. This chain uses TRBV3-1 with TRBJ2-1; 8 positions agree with TRBD2. Germline CDR1 and CDR2: LGHDT and YNNKEL (reference sequence). The CDR3 has 16 amino acids. Unmatched junction bases numbered 5, after V lost 1 base and J lost 3 bases. CDR3 residues: CASSQGDLAGYNEQFF. The CDR3 DNA follows: TGTGCCAGCAGCCAAGGCGATCTAGCGGGCTACAATGAGCAGTTCTTC.

This clonotype was observed at least ten times. The chain is built from TRBV12-5 and TRBJ1-1, with D unresolved. V was shortened by 4 bases and J by 7 bases, with 10 bases between the two germline ends. The CDR3 spans 12 residues. Looked up from germline, CDR1 is LGHNT and CDR2 is FRNRAP. The CDR3 bases are TGTGCTAGTGGTTACCCCGGCGGTGAAGCTTTCTTT. Protein sequence: CASGYPGGEAFF.

This clonotype was seen at least ten times. V and J are TRBV6-1 and TRBJ2-3; D perhaps matches TRBD2 (5 bases). V was clipped by 5 bases and J by 5 bases, with 20 bases between them. The germline CDR1 and CDR2 sequences are MNHNS and SASEGT. The CDR3 sequence is 16 residues long. CDR3 bases: TGTGCCAGCAGTAACGTTCCCGGGATCCCAGTAGATACGCAGTATTTT. Translation: CASSNVPGIPVDTQYF.

In its sample, this clonotype was seen many times. The V and J genes are TRBV11-2 and TRBJ2-2; 9 bases map to TRBD1. Looked up from germline, CDR1 is SGHAT and CDR2 is FQNNGV. The CDR3 contains 16 residues. V lost 5 bases, J lost 2 bases, and 6 bases stayed unmatched. The CDR3 sequence: CASSPMDRGNTGELFF. The CDR3 coding sequence is TGTGCCAGCAGCCCAATGGACAGGGGAAACACCGGGGAGCTGTTTTTT.

V gene TRBV27 combines with J gene TRBJ2-5; 11 bases are a match to TRBD2. V lost 3 bases and J lost 0; bases outside the gene matches: 3. The CDR3 has 16 residues. In germline, CDR1 is MNHEY, CDR2 SMNVEV (reference sequence). CDR3 sequence: CASSFQLAGDQETQYF. Written as DNA, the CDR3 is TGTGCCAGCAGTTTCCAACTAGCGGGGGACCAAGAGACCCAGTACTTC.

This clonotype was recorded many times. The J gene is TRBJ1-1, the V gene TRBV12-3 or TRBV12-4; D is perhaps TRBD1 (6 bases). This CDR3 is built from 11 residues. V lost 8 bases and J lost 6, with 10 bases in between. The DNA for the CDR3 is TGTGCCAGCGGTTGGACAGCTGAAGCTTTCTTT. This codes for CASGWTAEAFF.

This clonotype was detected ten times or more. V gene TRBV7-9 combines with J gene TRBJ2-3; D is possibly TRBD1 (7 bases). The CDR3 covers 13 residues. Trimming stripped 5 bases from V and 10 bases from J, with 16 bases between. Germline CDR1 and CDR2: SEHNR and FQNEAQ (reference sequence). CDR3 residues: CASSPQGGVAQYF. CDR3 DNA sequence: TGTGCCAGCAGCCCTCAGGGGGGCGTCGCGCAGTATTTT.

This clonotype was seen repeatedly, ten times or more. The rearrangement uses TRBV20-1 and TRBJ1-1; D is unresolved. CDR3 length equals 13 residues. V was clipped by 0 bases and J by 5 bases, with 10 bases between them. CDR1 DFQATT and CDR2 SNEGSKA come from the germline V gene (reference sequence). This CDR3 reads CSARDLAGTEAFF. In DNA, the CDR3 is TGCAGTGCTAGAGATCTGGCGGGGACTGAAGCTTTCTTT.

The chain has TRBV20-1 and TRBJ2-5; unclear D gene. Germline CDR1 DFQATT, CDR2 SNEGSKA (reference sequence). V was clipped by 1 base and J by 4 bases, with 7 bases between them. CDR3 length equals 12 residues. CDR3 DNA sequence: TGCAGTGCTAGAGTCGCGGCAGAGACCCAGTACTTC. The encoded protein is CSARVAAETQYF.

This clonotype was seen repeatedly, ten times or more. The V call is TRBV5-1, the J call TRBJ2-5; no reliable D call. Trimming stripped 2 bases from V and 2 bases from J, with 10 bases between. There are 14 residues in the CDR3. Germline CDR1 and CDR2: SGHRS and YFSETQ. CDR3 sequence reads: CASSLLTEQETQYF. Written as DNA, the CDR3 is TGCGCCAGCAGCTTATTAACTGAACAAGAGACCCAGTACTTC.

This clonotype was seen a few times. The chain carries TRBV12-3 or TRBV12-4 and TRBJ1-3, with 8 bases matching TRBD1. The CDR3 contains 14 residues. The J segment lost 3 bases and the V segment lost 7 bases, leaving 5 bases of the junction unmatched. The DNA for the CDR3 is TGTGCCAGCAACAGACAGGGGTATGGAAACACCATATATTTT. Amino acids: CASNRQGYGNTIYF.

This clonotype was recorded at least ten times. The rearrangement joins TRBV2 to TRBJ2-7; 7 bases map to TRBD1. Germline values: CDR1 SNHLY, CDR2 FYNNEI. Germline trimming cut 7 bases from V and 0 bases from J; bases unmatched to any gene: 3. The CDR3 has 13 residues. As DNA, the CDR3 is TGTGCCAGCAAATGGGACAGCTCCTACGAGCAGTACTTC. This translates into CASKWDSSYEQYF.

This clonotype was detected ten times or more. The chain links TRBV20-1 to TRBJ2-5, with 11 bases lining up with TRBD1. J was trimmed by 5 bases and V by 4 bases; bases with no gene match: 9. Germline values: CDR1 DFQATT, CDR2 SNEGSKA (reference sequence). This CDR3 is 15 amino acids long. The CDR3 region is CSATDRGHPGETQYF. The DNA of the CDR3 is TGCAGTGCTACGGACAGGGGGCATCCGGGGGAGACCCAGTACTTC.

There are many counts of this clonotype. The chain combines TRBV28 with TRBJ2-7; D gene unclear. The CDR3 length is 16 residues. V was shortened by 0 bases and J by 0 bases, with 12 bases between the two germline ends. The germline V gene has CDR1 MDHEN and CDR2 SYDVKM. The CDR3, as DNA: TGTGCCAGCAGTTTATGGACACGACGGAGCTCCTACGAGCAGTACTTC. Amino acid sequence: CASSLWTRRSSYEQYF.

This clonotype was found many times. The chain recombines TRBV6-6 with TRBJ1-1; maybe TRBD1 (5 bases). This CDR3 is 17 amino acids long. With 0 bases removed from V and 4 bases from J, the gap between germline ends came to 18 bases. Germline lookup yields CDR1 MNHNY and CDR2 SVGAGI (reference sequence). In nucleotides, the CDR3 is TGTGCCAGCAGTTACTCGACACCGAGGGGCTACTCCACTGAAGCTTTCTTT. Protein: CASSYSTPRGYSTEAFF.

As regards this clonotype: This may be a read error, as it is one base from a much larger clone. The rearrangement links TRBV20-1 to TRBJ2-1; D may be TRBD2 (6 bases). Germline V gene data show CDR1 as DFQATT and CDR2 as SNEGSKA (reference sequence). With 5 bases removed from V and 10 bases from J, the gap between germline ends came to 24 bases. This CDR3 has 15 residues. The DNA for the CDR3 is TGCAGTGCTCCCCTCCCCGGGGGTTTAATCAACGAGCAGTTCTTC. The encoded protein is CSAPLPGGLINEQFF.

This clonotype has a count of ten or more. V usage is TRBV12-3 or TRBV12-4 and J usage is TRBJ2-5, with a possible D match to TRBD1 (8 bases). The V end lost 3 bases, the J end lost 4 bases, and 24 bases lay between the germline ends. The CDR3 covers 18 residues. This CDR3 is CASSLTGGTGGGRETQYF. In DNA, the CDR3 is TGTGCCAGCAGTTTGACGGGGGGAACAGGGGGGGGTAGAGAGACCCAGTACTTC.

V usage is TRBV12-3 or TRBV12-4 and J usage is TRBJ1-6, with D unresolved. The V end lost 3 bases, the J end lost 10 bases, and 7 bases lay between the germline ends. This CDR3 has 12 amino acids. CDR3 sequence reads: CASSLIESPLHF. The CDR3 bases are TGTGCCAGCAGTTTGATAGAATCACCCCTCCACTTT.